Listed below are T cell receptor beta chains from one sample, sequenced in a study of cytomegalovirus exposure and HLA in healthy donors. The assay was immunoSEQ multiplex PCR, and TCRdb's table has in-frame clones only and misses some. The sample contains 150,000 to 200,000 clones, approximately 79% of which appear only once. Sequenced: PBMCs. The source of these receptors is a man aged 35 to 55 in good health and CMV-seropositive. Each CDR3 is given with its conserved first and last residue. Each record gives: J gene, D gene, V gene, clone size, CDR3 protein, CDR3 DNA. The D gene is left open where the match is weak. The size entry is marked missing in some rows and otherwise reads once, few, many or a size class.

j_gene: TRBJ2-7
d_gene: NA
v_gene: TRBV5-4
abundance: NA
CDR3aa: CASSLVRGNYHEQYF
CDR3nt: TGTGCCAGCAGCTTGGTAAGGGGGAACTACCACGAGCAGTACTTC

j_gene: TRBJ2-1
d_gene: NA
v_gene: TRBV5-1
abundance: NA
CDR3aa: CASSSPGVGGNEQFF
CDR3nt: TGCGCCAGCAGCTCCCCAGGGGTTGGGGGCAATGAGCAGTTCTTC

j_gene: TRBJ1-2
d_gene: NA
v_gene: TRBV2
abundance: NA
CDR3aa: CASPPDTNYGYTF
CDR3nt: TGTGCCAGCCCGCCGGACACTAACTATGGCTACACCTTC

j_gene: TRBJ1-5
d_gene: TRBD1
v_gene: TRBV10-3
abundance: few
CDR3aa: CAISEAGGSQPQHF
CDR3nt: TGTGCCATCAGTGAGGCAGGGGGGAGTCAGCCCCAGCATTTT

j_gene: TRBJ2-3
d_gene: TRBD2
v_gene: TRBV4-3
abundance: NA
CDR3aa: CASSQDLPRGTSGTTDTQYF
CDR3nt: TGCGCCAGCAGCCAAGATCTGCCCCGTGGGACTAGCGGGACCACAGATACGCAGTATTTT

j_gene: TRBJ2-3
d_gene: NA
v_gene: TRBV6-5
abundance: NA
CDR3aa: CASSYSLPPSTDTQYF
CDR3nt: TGTGCCAGCAGTTACTCGCTACCCCCCAGCACAGATACGCAGTATTTT

j_gene: TRBJ1-1
d_gene: NA
v_gene: TRBV10-3
abundance: NA
CDR3aa: CAISNYSPGTTVPMNTEAFF
CDR3nt: TGTGCCATCAGTAACTACTCTCCCGGGACAACCGTCCCCATGAACACTGAAGCTTTCTTT

j_gene: TRBJ2-7
d_gene: NA
v_gene: TRBV19
abundance: once
CDR3aa: CASSTGLSEQYF
CDR3nt: TGTGCCAGTAGTACAGGACTCTCCGAGCAGTACTTC

j_gene: TRBJ1-5
d_gene: TRBD1
v_gene: TRBV4-3
abundance: NA
CDR3aa: CASSQGTGGQPQHF
CDR3nt: TGCGCCAGCAGCCAAGGGACAGGGGGACAGCCCCAGCATTTT

j_gene: TRBJ2-3
d_gene: TRBD2
v_gene: TRBV10-3
abundance: NA
CDR3aa: CAISDGAGGTDTQYF
CDR3nt: TGTGCCATCAGTGATGGTGCGGGGGGGACAGATACGCAGTATTTT

j_gene: TRBJ2-3
d_gene: TRBD1
v_gene: TRBV30
abundance: once
CDR3aa: CAWTKGTGGDTQYF
CDR3nt: TGTGCCTGGACCAAGGGGACAGGTGGAGACACGCAGTATTTT

j_gene: TRBJ1-1
d_gene: TRBD1
v_gene: TRBV4-1
abundance: NA
CDR3aa: CASSHLQQGVNTEAFF
CDR3nt: TGCGCCAGCAGCCACCTACAACAGGGGGTAAACACTGAAGCTTTCTTT

j_gene: TRBJ2-3
d_gene: NA
v_gene: TRBV5-4
abundance: few
CDR3aa: CASSLDGGAKDTQYF
CDR3nt: TGTGCCAGCAGCTTGGATGGGGGGGCGAAAGATACGCAGTATTTT

j_gene: TRBJ2-7
d_gene: TRBD1
v_gene: TRBV29-1
abundance: NA
CDR3aa: CSVDGQGAYEQYF
CDR3nt: TGCAGCGTTGACGGGCAGGGGGCTTACGAGCAGTACTTC

j_gene: TRBJ2-1
d_gene: TRBD2
v_gene: TRBV2
abundance: NA
CDR3aa: CASRLAGGRDEQFF
CDR3nt: TGTGCCAGCAGACTAGCGGGGGGGCGCGATGAGCAGTTCTTC

j_gene: TRBJ1-4
d_gene: TRBD1
v_gene: TRBV5-1
abundance: NA
CDR3aa: CASSLGRGDEKLFF
CDR3nt: TGCGCCAGCAGCTTGGGCAGGGGGGACGAAAAACTGTTTTTT

j_gene: TRBJ2-5
d_gene: NA
v_gene: TRBV11-3
abundance: NA
CDR3aa: CASSLGRQQETQYF
CDR3nt: TGTGCCAGCAGCTTAGGAAGACAGCAAGAGACCCAGTACTTC

j_gene: TRBJ2-7
d_gene: NA
v_gene: TRBV6-5
abundance: NA
CDR3aa: CASSYGIGDIEQYF
CDR3nt: TGTGCCAGCAGTTACGGCATAGGGGATATAGAGCAGTACTTC

j_gene: TRBJ2-5
d_gene: NA
v_gene: TRBV6-5
abundance: NA
CDR3aa: CASSAQDQETQYF
CDR3nt: TGTGCCAGCAGTGCCCAGGACCAAGAGACCCAGTACTTC

j_gene: TRBJ2-7
d_gene: TRBD2
v_gene: TRBV2
abundance: NA
CDR3aa: CASSGSGTSGGPYEQYF
CDR3nt: TGTGCCAGCAGTGGATCGGGGACTAGCGGGGGGCCCTACGAGCAGTACTTC

j_gene: TRBJ2-2
d_gene: NA
v_gene: TRBV28
abundance: once
CDR3aa: CASSFGNGELFF
CDR3nt: TGTGCCAGCAGTTTCGGGAACGGGGAGCTGTTTTTT

j_gene: TRBJ2-3
d_gene: TRBD2
v_gene: TRBV2
abundance: NA
CDR3aa: CASNPLGGGDTQYF
CDR3nt: TGTGCCAGCAACCCCCTCGGCGGGGGAGATACGCAGTATTTT

j_gene: TRBJ2-7
d_gene: TRBD2
v_gene: TRBV27
abundance: NA
CDR3aa: CASSPRWGGSYEQYF
CDR3nt: TGTGCCAGCAGCCCCAGGTGGGGGGGCTCCTACGAGCAGTACTTC

j_gene: TRBJ1-1
d_gene: NA
v_gene: TRBV14
abundance: NA
CDR3aa: CASSQSKGSTEAFF
CDR3nt: TGTGCCAGCAGCCAAAGTAAAGGGAGCACTGAAGCTTTCTTT

j_gene: TRBJ2-3
d_gene: NA
v_gene: TRBV21-1
abundance: NA
CDR3aa: CASTRTGAAGTSDPGVTDTQYF
CDR3nt: TGTGCCAGCACCCGCACCGGTGCGGCCGGGACTAGCGACCCCGGAGTTACAGATACGCAGTATTTT

j_gene: TRBJ1-3
d_gene: TRBD1
v_gene: TRBV13
abundance: few
CDR3aa: CASSTGAAGNTIYF
CDR3nt: TGTGCCAGCAGCACAGGGGCCGCTGGAAACACCATATATTTT

j_gene: TRBJ2-7
d_gene: NA
v_gene: TRBV6-5
abundance: NA
CDR3aa: CASRGDTPYEQYF
CDR3nt: TGTGCCAGCAGGGGGGACACCCCCTACGAGCAGTACTTC

j_gene: TRBJ2-3
d_gene: NA
v_gene: TRBV5-6
abundance: NA
CDR3aa: CASSSSRTDTQYF
CDR3nt: TGTGCCAGCAGCTCCTCCCGCACAGATACGCAGTATTTT

j_gene: TRBJ1-1
d_gene: NA
v_gene: TRBV6-5
abundance: NA
CDR3aa: CATVASPGGNTEAFF
CDR3nt: TGTGCCACCGTGGCCTCCCCGGGGGGGAACACTGAAGCTTTCTTT

j_gene: TRBJ2-5
d_gene: NA
v_gene: TRBV19
abundance: NA
CDR3aa: CASSMISGETQYF
CDR3nt: TGTGCCAGTAGTATGATCTCCGGAGAGACCCAGTACTTC

j_gene: TRBJ1-5
d_gene: TRBD1
v_gene: TRBV7-3
abundance: NA
CDR3aa: CASSLAGGRGQPQHF
CDR3nt: TGTGCCAGCAGCTTGGCAGGGGGCAGGGGTCAGCCCCAGCATTTT

j_gene: TRBJ2-7
d_gene: NA
v_gene: TRBV5-5
abundance: NA
CDR3aa: CASSFSGESYEQYF
CDR3nt: TGTGCCAGCAGCTTTTCGGGGGAATCCTACGAGCAGTACTTC

j_gene: TRBJ2-7
d_gene: NA
v_gene: TRBV4-1
abundance: NA
CDR3aa: CASSQAPSSYEQYF
CDR3nt: TGCGCCAGCAGCCAAGCCCCGAGCTCCTACGAGCAGTACTTC

j_gene: TRBJ1-1
d_gene: NA
v_gene: TRBV30
abundance: NA
CDR3aa: CAWTYQGNTEAFF
CDR3nt: TGTGCCTGGACTTACCAGGGGAACACTGAAGCTTTCTTT

j_gene: TRBJ2-4
d_gene: NA
v_gene: TRBV5-1
abundance: NA
CDR3aa: CASSLDRAFPPTRNIQYF
CDR3nt: TGCGCCAGCAGCTTGGACAGGGCCTTCCCCCCCACAAGAAACATTCAGTACTTC

j_gene: TRBJ2-5
d_gene: TRBD2
v_gene: TRBV7-7
abundance: few
CDR3aa: CASSSGGRPLGETQYF
CDR3nt: TGTGCTAGCAGCTCCGGGGGGAGGCCCTTGGGTGAGACCCAGTACTTC

j_gene: TRBJ1-2
d_gene: NA
v_gene: TRBV5-6
abundance: NA
CDR3aa: CASSSDSYGYTF
CDR3nt: TGTGCCAGCAGCTCGGACAGCTATGGCTACACCTTC

j_gene: TRBJ1-5
d_gene: NA
v_gene: TRBV9
abundance: NA
CDR3aa: CASSVGGSNQPQHF
CDR3nt: TGTGCCAGCAGCGTAGGCGGCTCCAATCAGCCCCAGCATTTT

j_gene: TRBJ1-2
d_gene: TRBD1
v_gene: TRBV5-4
abundance: NA
CDR3aa: CASSLQGIGYTF
CDR3nt: TGTGCCAGCAGCTTACAGGGGATTGGCTACACCTTC

j_gene: TRBJ2-7
d_gene: TRBD2
v_gene: TRBV18
abundance: NA
CDR3aa: CASSLKRGGAYEQYF
CDR3nt: TGTGCCAGCTCACTCAAGCGGGGGGGGGCCTACGAGCAGTACTTC

j_gene: TRBJ1-1
d_gene: TRBD1
v_gene: TRBV5-1
abundance: once
CDR3aa: CASSYSGGFDTEAFF
CDR3nt: TGCGCCAGCAGCTATTCAGGGGGCTTTGACACTGAAGCTTTCTTT

j_gene: TRBJ1-2
d_gene: NA
v_gene: TRBV30
abundance: NA
CDR3aa: CAWSVSGGFRYGYTF
CDR3nt: TGTGCCTGGAGTGTAAGTGGAGGGTTTCGCTATGGCTACACCTTC

j_gene: TRBJ1-1
d_gene: TRBD1
v_gene: TRBV7-6
abundance: once
CDR3aa: CASSLDGTGFTEAFF
CDR3nt: TGTGCCAGCAGCCTAGACGGGACAGGGTTCACTGAAGCTTTCTTT

j_gene: TRBJ1-5
d_gene: NA
v_gene: TRBV4-1
abundance: NA
CDR3aa: CASSPGGSHNQPQHF
CDR3nt: TGCGCCAGCAGCCCCGGGGGGTCTCACAATCAGCCCCAGCATTTT

j_gene: TRBJ2-7
d_gene: NA
v_gene: TRBV9
abundance: NA
CDR3aa: CASSVDPGEGEQYF
CDR3nt: TGTGCCAGCAGCGTAGATCCAGGGGAGGGGGAGCAGTACTTC